These T cell receptor beta chains were read from a single sample in a study of control samples from healthy donors and cancer patients. TCRdb keeps only in-frame clones here, not all; method: immunoSEQ multiplex PCR. The profile covers some 150,000 clones, with 90% to 95% appearing a single time and approximately 1.6% taken by the ten largest. Sequencing was carried out using blood. Receptors originate from a woman under 40 in good health. Each CDR3 is given with its conserved first and last residue. D genes are given only for firm matches. Part of the rows lack a size; the others show once, few, many or a class for expanded clones.

TRBD2,-,TRBJ2-3,TRBV9,CASSVLAGPTDTQYF,TGTGCCAGCAGCGTACTAGCGGGCCCCACAGATACGCAGTATTTT
TRBD2,-,TRBJ2-2,TRBV11-3,CASSLDLAGGPGELFF,TGTGCCAGCAGCTTAGATCTAGCGGGAGGGCCCGGGGAGCTGTTTTTT
TRBD1,-,TRBJ2-1,TRBV13,CASSRRDRGHEQFF,TGTGCCAGCAGCAGGAGGGACAGGGGTCATGAGCAGTTCTTC
TRBD2,-,TRBJ2-3,TRBV19,CASSSGGRGTDTQYF,TGTGCCAGTAGTAGCGGGGGGCGAGGCACAGATACGCAGTATTTT
TRBD1,-,TRBJ1-5,TRBV2,CASRAGQGSNQPQHF,TGTGCCAGCAGGGCGGGACAGGGGTCAAATCAGCCCCAGCATTTT
-,-,TRBJ2-3,TRBV5-1,CASSFQGPTSTDTQYF,TGCGCCAGCAGCTTCCAGGGGCCCACAAGCACAGATACGCAGTATTTT
TRBD2,-,TRBJ2-3,TRBV28,CASSLCTSGTSTDTQYF,TGTGCCAGCAGTTTATGTACTAGCGGGACTAGCACAGATACGCAGTATTTT
-,-,TRBJ2-1,TRBV30,CAWSVGGYEQFF,TGTGCCTGGAGTGTAGGGGGTTATGAGCAGTTCTTC
-,-,TRBJ2-7,TRBV27,CASSSPWAEGPYEQYF,TGTGCCAGCAGTTCCCCATGGGCGGAGGGACCCTACGAGCAGTACTTC
-,-,TRBJ2-4,TRBV6-5,CASSTTTGAKNIQYF,TGTGCCAGCAGCACCACCACAGGAGCCAAAAACATTCAGTACTTC
TRBD1,-,TRBJ1-5,TRBV3-1/TRBV3-2,CASSQDPRGQNQPQHF,TGTGCCAGCAGCCAAGATCCCAGGGGGCAGAATCAGCCCCAGCATTTT
-,-,TRBJ2-6,TRBV18,CASSPPGLNSGANVLTF,TGTGCCAGCTCACCACCGGGACTTAACTCTGGGGCCAACGTCCTGACTTTC
TRBD1,-,TRBJ1-5,TRBV14,CASSHPDRGVPNQPQHF,TGTGCCAGCAGCCACCCGGACAGGGGAGTCCCCAATCAGCCCCAGCATTTT
-,few,TRBJ2-1,TRBV4-3,CASSQDWSGRYSYNEQFF,TGCGCCAGCAGCCAAGATTGGTCCGGGAGATACTCCTACAATGAGCAGTTCTTC
TRBD1,-,TRBJ2-5,TRBV15,CATSGRGGGETQYF,TGTGCCACCAGCGGAAGAGGGGGCGGAGAGACCCAGTACTTC
-,-,TRBJ1-2,TRBV12-3/TRBV12-4,CASSSDSYGYTF,TGTGCCAGCAGCTCGGACAGCTATGGCTACACCTTC
TRBD1,-,TRBJ2-3,TRBV19,CASRRTGGTDTQYF,TGTGCCAGCAGACGGACAGGGGGCACAGATACGCAGTATTTT
-,-,TRBJ1-1,TRBV11-3,CASSRLNTEAFF,TGTGCCAGCAGCCGACTGAACACTGAAGCTTTCTTT
-,-,TRBJ2-3,TRBV7-9,CASSKTTGTTSTDTQYF,TGTGCCAGCAGCAAGACTACCGGGACAACTAGCACAGATACGCAGTATTTT
TRBD1,-,TRBJ2-7,TRBV19,CARGAGGSYEQYF,TGTGCCAGAGGGGCAGGGGGATCCTACGAGCAGTACTTC
-,once,TRBJ2-2,TRBV11-3,CASSKTPNTGELFF,TGTGCCAGCAGCAAGACACCGAACACCGGGGAGCTGTTTTTT
-,-,TRBJ1-4,TRBV25-1,CASSDPRRANEKLFF,TGTGCCAGCAGTGATCCCCGCAGGGCTAATGAAAAACTGTTTTTT
-,-,TRBJ1-2,TRBV14,CASSQQGSYGYTF,TGTGCCAGCAGCCAACAGGGGTCCTATGGCTACACCTTC
TRBD2,-,TRBJ2-1,TRBV23-1,CASSQTRTSGESGNEQFF,TGCGCCAGCAGTCAAACGCGGACTAGCGGGGAAAGTGGAAATGAGCAGTTCTTC
TRBD1,-,TRBJ1-1,TRBV2,CASSAGGKAEAFF,TGTGCCAGCAGTGCAGGGGGAAAGGCTGAAGCTTTCTTT
TRBD2,once,TRBJ2-3,TRBV19,CASSLLAGWNTQYF,TGTGCCAGTAGTTTACTAGCGGGATGGAATACGCAGTATTTT
-,-,TRBJ1-2,TRBV2,CASSEEREDGYTF,TGTGCCAGCAGTGAGGAGAGGGAGGATGGCTACACCTTC
-,-,TRBJ1-3,TRBV6-1,CASSEPGSSGNTIYF,TGTGCCAGCAGTGAACCCGGGTCCTCTGGAAACACCATATATTTT
-,-,TRBJ2-6,TRBV7-2,CASSLGSSGANVLTF,TGTGCCAGCAGCTTAGGGAGCTCTGGGGCCAACGTCCTGACTTTC
-,-,TRBJ1-2,TRBV4-1,CASSQEPTGAYGYTF,TGCGCCAGCAGCCAAGAACCGACGGGGGCCTATGGCTACACCTTC
TRBD1,-,TRBJ2-7,TRBV5-5,CASSSDRGYYEQYF,TGTGCCAGCAGCTCCGACAGGGGGTACTACGAGCAGTACTTC
-,-,TRBJ2-3,TRBV19,CASIGWAHDTQYF,TGTGCCAGTATAGGGTGGGCACACGATACGCAGTATTTT
-,-,TRBJ1-1,TRBV5-4,CASSLLGGGSEAFF,TGTGCCAGCAGCTTGCTCGGGGGGGGCTCTGAAGCTTTCTTT
-,-,TRBJ1-1,TRBV6-1,CASSEFPNTEAFF,TGTGCCAGCAGTGAGTTCCCGAACACTGAAGCTTTCTTT
TRBD2,-,TRBJ2-7,TRBV7-2,CASSLVAGREQYF,TGTGCCAGCAGCTTAGTAGCGGGGCGCGAGCAGTACTTC
TRBD1,once,TRBJ2-7,TRBV19,CASSNPGTGSYEQYF,TGTGCCAGTAGTAACCCCGGGACAGGGTCCTACGAGCAGTACTTC
-,-,TRBJ2-1,TRBV7-3,CASSPGDSSYNEQFF,TGTGCCAGCAGCCCTGGGGACTCTTCCTACAATGAGCAGTTCTTC
-,-,TRBJ2-7,TRBV7-9,CASSLGDPEQYF,TGTGCCAGCAGCTTAGGGGATCCCGAGCAGTACTTC
-,-,TRBJ2-6,TRBV4-3,CASSQVAVSGANVLTF,TGCGCCAGCAGCCAAGTGGCCGTCTCTGGGGCCAACGTCCTGACTTTC
-,-,TRBJ2-4,TRBV28,CASTTSGPKNIQYF,TGTGCCAGCACCACCAGCGGGCCCAAAAACATTCAGTACTTC
TRBD1,-,TRBJ1-5,TRBV28,CASSERTGSNQPQHF,TGTGCCAGCAGTGAACGGACAGGTAGCAATCAGCCCCAGCATTTT
-,-,TRBJ2-7,TRBV21-1,CASSDRVGEQYF,TGTGCCAGCAGCGACAGGGTGGGCGAGCAGTACTTC
-,-,TRBJ1-5,TRBV15,CATWSGVTNQPQHF,TGTGCCACCTGGTCCGGAGTAACCAATCAGCCCCAGCATTTT
-,-,TRBJ1-2,TRBV6-5,CASKGGANYGYTF,TGTGCCAGCAAGGGGGGAGCTAACTATGGCTACACCTTC
TRBD2,-,TRBJ2-1,TRBV6-5,CASSGLGANEQFF,TGTGCCAGCAGCGGACTAGGGGCCAATGAGCAGTTCTTC
-,-,TRBJ1-5,TRBV15,CATSREVDQPQHF,TGTGCCACCAGCAGGGAAGTGGATCAGCCCCAGCATTTT
TRBD1,-,TRBJ2-4,TRBV14,CASSRRGQGQNIQYF,TGTGCCAGCAGCCGAAGGGGACAGGGCCAAAACATTCAGTACTTC